This section outlines one T cell receptor (beta chain) sequence together with its context. Its antigen is unknown. The source of the sample is a study of CD4+ T cells in melanoma. Looked up from germline, CDR1 is SGHRS and CDR2 is YFSETQ. The CDR3 loop spans 16 amino acids. V was pared by 4 bases and J by 0 bases, with 13 bases between. Findings and limits, study-wide: In melanoma, neoantigen-specific CD4+ T cells reportedly differed in differentiation state. CD8+ T cell, macrophage and B cell function reportedly correlated with neoantigen-specific CD4+ T cells.

Using immunoSEQ multiplex PCR, the repertoire was profiled, and TCRdb retains in-frame clones only, with some absent. The sample has about 110,000 clones, around 92% seen once. Material for sequencing was peripheral blood. This clonotype was sampled from a human donor with melanoma. The chain uses TRBV5-1 and TRBJ1-4, with D possibly matching TRBD1 (6 bases). CDR3: CASSQRRGATNEKLFF. CDR3 sequence (DNA): TGCGCCAGCAGCCAGCGGAGGGGGGCAACTAATGAAAAACTGTTTTTT. Combining the CDR3 with reference TRBV5-1 and TRBJ1-4 gives the whole variable domain KAGVTQTPRYLIKTRGQQVTLSCSPISGHRSVSWYQQTPGQGLQFLFEYFSETQRNKGNFPGRFSGRQFSNSRSEMNVSTLELGDSALYLCASSQRRGATNEKLFFGSGTQLSVL.